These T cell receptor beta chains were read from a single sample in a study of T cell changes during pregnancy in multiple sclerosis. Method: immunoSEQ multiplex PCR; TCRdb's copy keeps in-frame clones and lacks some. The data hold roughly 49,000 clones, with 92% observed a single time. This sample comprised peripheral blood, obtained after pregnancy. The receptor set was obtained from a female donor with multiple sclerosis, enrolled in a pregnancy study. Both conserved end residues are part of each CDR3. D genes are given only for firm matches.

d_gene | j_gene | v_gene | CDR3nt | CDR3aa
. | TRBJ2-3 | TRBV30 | TGTGCCTGGAGTCAACGACTCCGACGGGGCACAGATACGCAGTATTTT | CAWSQRLRRGTDTQYF
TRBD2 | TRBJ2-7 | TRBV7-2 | TGTGCCAGCAGCTTAGCGGGAGGTAGCGGGGCCGTCTCCTACGAGCAGTACTTC | CASSLAGGSGAVSYEQYF
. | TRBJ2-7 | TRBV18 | TGTGCCAGCTCACCCCCGCGCGGGACCTCCTACGAGCAGTACTTC | CASSPPRGTSYEQYF
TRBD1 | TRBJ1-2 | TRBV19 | TGTGCCAGTAGTAAGGCATTGACAGGGAGGACCTATGGCTACACCTTC | CASSKALTGRTYGYTF
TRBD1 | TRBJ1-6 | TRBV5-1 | TGCGCCAGCAGCTGGGTAGTGTTGGACAGGCTGGGAGATTCACCCCTCCACTTT | CASSWVVLDRLGDSPLHF
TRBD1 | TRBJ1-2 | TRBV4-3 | TGCGCCAGCAGCCAACAGGGGGGACTGGGGGGCTACACCTTC | CASSQQGGLGGYTF
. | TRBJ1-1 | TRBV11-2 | TGTGCCAGCAGCTTAGATATCCAGGTTGGTGAAGCTTTCTTT | CASSLDIQVGEAFF
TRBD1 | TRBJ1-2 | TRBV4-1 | TGCGCCAGCAGCCAAGATGGGGGACAGGTCCGATCCAACTATGGCTACACCTTC | CASSQDGGQVRSNYGYTF
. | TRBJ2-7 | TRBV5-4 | TGTGCCAGCACCCCCGGGACACCCCCCTACGAGCAGTACTTC | CASTPGTPPYEQYF
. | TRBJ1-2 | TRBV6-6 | TGTGCCAGCAGCCCCTTTGTTAACTATGGCTACACCTTC | CASSPFVNYGYTF
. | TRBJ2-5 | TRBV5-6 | TGTGCCAGCAGCCTTCCTGGGAGTTCCTCTAAGACCCAGTACTTC | CASSLPGSSSKTQYF
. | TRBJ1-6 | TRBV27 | TGTGCCAGCAGCCTCAGGGTAGGGGAATTTCCACCCCTCCACTTT | CASSLRVGEFPPLHF
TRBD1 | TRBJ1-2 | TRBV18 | TGTGCCAGCTCACTTGAACCGGGACAGTTGGACTATGGCTACACCTTC | CASSLEPGQLDYGYTF
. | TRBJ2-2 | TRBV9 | TGTGCCAGCAGCGTAGAGCCTCACACCGGGGAGCTGTTTTTT | CASSVEPHTGELFF
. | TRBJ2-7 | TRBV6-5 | TGTGCCAGCAGTCTCAGGGGTGGCGAGCAGTACTTC | CASSLRGGEQYF
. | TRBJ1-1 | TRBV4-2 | TGTGCCAGCAGCCAAGACAACAGGTCTTTGCGTAAAGCTTTCTTT | CASSQDNRSLRKAFF